This is a list of T cell receptor beta chains from one sample in a study of control samples from healthy donors and cancer patients. TCRdb keeps only in-frame clones here, not all; method: immunoSEQ multiplex PCR. Seen here are about 120,000 clones, 85% to 90% observed once, and the top ten hold 2% to 2.5%. What was sequenced was blood. The receptors shown here come from a woman in her seventies in good health. CDR3s include the opening cysteine and the closing phenylalanine or tryptophan. Each record gives: V gene, J gene, clone size, D gene, CDR3 protein, CDR3 DNA. The D gene is left open where the match is weak. Expanded clones are given a class, and other clones once, few, many or no size at all.

v_gene: TRBV27
j_gene: TRBJ1-5
abundance: .
d_gene: .
CDR3aa: CASSLSWGSSNQPQHF
CDR3nt: TGTGCCAGCAGTTTATCTTGGGGGTCTAGCAATCAGCCCCAGCATTTT

v_gene: TRBV19
j_gene: TRBJ1-1
abundance: .
d_gene: .
CDR3aa: CASRKPATQNTEAFF
CDR3nt: TGTGCCAGTAGGAAGCCAGCCACCCAGAACACTGAAGCTTTCTTT

v_gene: TRBV9
j_gene: TRBJ2-2
abundance: .
d_gene: .
CDR3aa: CASSIGGRSNTGELFF
CDR3nt: TGTGCCAGCAGCATCGGTGGCAGGTCGAACACCGGGGAGCTGTTTTTT

v_gene: TRBV6-5
j_gene: TRBJ2-7
abundance: .
d_gene: .
CDR3aa: CASSRTGRVYEQYF
CDR3nt: TGTGCCAGCAGTCGGACAGGGAGGGTCTACGAGCAGTACTTC

v_gene: TRBV7-2
j_gene: TRBJ2-7
abundance: once
d_gene: .
CDR3aa: CASSLDRLTTQQYF
CDR3nt: TGTGCCAGCAGCTTAGACCGCCTTACCACCCAGCAGTACTTC

v_gene: TRBV2
j_gene: TRBJ1-5
abundance: .
d_gene: .
CDR3aa: CASSELGRQHNQPQHF
CDR3nt: TGTGCCAGCAGTGAGCTCGGTAGACAGCATAATCAGCCCCAGCATTTT

v_gene: TRBV12-3/TRBV12-4
j_gene: TRBJ2-7
abundance: .
d_gene: .
CDR3aa: CASSFWVAHEQYF
CDR3nt: TGTGCCAGCAGTTTTTGGGTTGCCCACGAGCAGTACTTC

v_gene: TRBV18
j_gene: TRBJ2-7
abundance: .
d_gene: TRBD1
CDR3aa: CASAGTGDAYEQYF
CDR3nt: TGTGCCAGCGCGGGGACAGGGGACGCCTACGAGCAGTACTTC

v_gene: TRBV7-9
j_gene: TRBJ2-3
abundance: once
d_gene: .
CDR3aa: CASSLAATLGRQYF
CDR3nt: TGTGCCAGCAGCTTAGCGGCCACCTTGGGGAGGCAGTATTTT

v_gene: TRBV5-5
j_gene: TRBJ2-5
abundance: .
d_gene: .
CDR3aa: CASSFGSQETQYF
CDR3nt: TGTGCCAGCAGCTTTGGGTCACAAGAGACCCAGTACTTC

v_gene: TRBV5-1
j_gene: TRBJ2-7
abundance: .
d_gene: TRBD1
CDR3aa: CASSTLPGQGFDEQYF
CDR3nt: TGCGCCAGCAGCACACTTCCGGGACAGGGGTTCGACGAGCAGTACTTC

v_gene: TRBV21-1
j_gene: TRBJ1-3
abundance: .
d_gene: .
CDR3aa: CASSKYKGAGNTIYF
CDR3nt: TGTGCCAGCAGCAAATATAAAGGAGCTGGAAACACCATATATTTT